These T cell receptor beta chains were read from a single sample in a study of blood T cell repertoires in COVID-19. Measured with immunoSEQ multiplex PCR; TCRdb has only the in-frame clones, and not every one. Of roughly 100,000 clones in the sample, roughly 80% are singletons; the top ten hold approximately 3.5%. The sample taken for sequencing was peripheral blood. The receptors derive from a woman aged 80 or over with active or convalescent COVID-19. Both conserved end residues are part of each CDR3. The order of the fields is D gene, V gene, clone size, J gene, CDR3 length, CDR3 protein, CDR3 DNA. The D gene is left open where the match is weak. Not every row has a clone size; where given, it reads once, few, many or a size class.

d_gene: -; v_gene: TRBV7-3; abundance: -; j_gene: TRBJ2-2; len: 13; CDR3aa: CASKGGPTGELFF; CDR3nt: TGTGCCAGCAAAGGAGGGCCGACCGGGGAGCTGTTTTTT
d_gene: -; v_gene: TRBV7-9; abundance: few; j_gene: TRBJ1-1; len: 13; CDR3aa: CASSQEGGTEAFF; CDR3nt: TGTGCCAGCAGCCAGGAAGGGGGCACTGAAGCTTTCTTT
d_gene: TRBD1; v_gene: TRBV28; abundance: -; j_gene: TRBJ1-5; len: 15; CDR3aa: CASRPGTAFTEPQHF; CDR3nt: TGTGCCAGCAGACCTGGGACAGCTTTTACGGAGCCCCAGCATTTT
d_gene: TRBD1; v_gene: TRBV19; abundance: -; j_gene: TRBJ1-4; len: 12; CDR3aa: CASRTGMEKLFF; CDR3nt: TGTGCCAGCCGGACAGGAATGGAAAAACTGTTTTTT
d_gene: -; v_gene: TRBV28; abundance: -; j_gene: TRBJ2-1; len: 13; CDR3aa: CASREGTYNEQFF; CDR3nt: TGTGCCAGCAGGGAAGGGACTTACAATGAGCAGTTCTTC
d_gene: -; v_gene: TRBV28; abundance: -; j_gene: TRBJ2-5; len: 13; CDR3aa: CASRLEYQETQYF; CDR3nt: TGTGCCAGCAGGTTAGAGTATCAAGAGACCCAGTACTTC
d_gene: TRBD2; v_gene: TRBV18; abundance: -; j_gene: TRBJ2-1; len: 16; CDR3aa: CASSPRGLADNNEQFF; CDR3nt: TGTGCCAGCTCACCACGGGGACTAGCGGATAACAATGAGCAGTTCTTC
d_gene: -; v_gene: TRBV7-9; abundance: -; j_gene: TRBJ2-7; len: 16; CDR3aa: CASSPQGVGSSYEQYF; CDR3nt: TGTGCCAGCAGCCCCCAAGGGGTAGGAAGCTCCTACGAGCAGTACTTC
d_gene: -; v_gene: TRBV28; abundance: -; j_gene: TRBJ1-2; len: 13; CDR3aa: CAIYEERGGGYTF; CDR3nt: TGTGCCATTTATGAGGAGCGGGGGGGTGGCTACACCTTC
d_gene: TRBD1; v_gene: TRBV19; abundance: -; j_gene: TRBJ2-7; len: 14; CDR3aa: CASSISQGAYEQYF; CDR3nt: TGTGCCAGTAGTATATCTCAGGGGGCCTACGAGCAGTACTTC
d_gene: -; v_gene: TRBV6-2/TRBV6-3; abundance: -; j_gene: TRBJ1-1; len: 16; CDR3aa: CASSYSPRGSDTEAFF; CDR3nt: TGTGCCAGCAGTTACTCGCCCAGGGGTTCGGACACTGAAGCTTTCTTT
d_gene: TRBD2; v_gene: TRBV5-1; abundance: -; j_gene: TRBJ2-1; len: 17; CDR3aa: CASSYPSGLAGGSEQFF; CDR3nt: TGCGCCAGCAGCTACCCCTCTGGACTAGCGGGAGGTAGTGAGCAGTTCTTC
d_gene: -; v_gene: TRBV30; abundance: -; j_gene: TRBJ1-2; len: 10; CDR3aa: CAWKEEGYTF; CDR3nt: TGTGCCTGGAAGGAGGAAGGCTACACCTTC
d_gene: TRBD1; v_gene: TRBV7-6; abundance: once; j_gene: TRBJ1-3; len: 15; CDR3aa: CASSLGQGKGNTIYF; CDR3nt: TGTGCCAGCAGCTTAGGACAGGGGAAGGGAAACACCATATATTTT
d_gene: TRBD2; v_gene: TRBV9; abundance: -; j_gene: TRBJ2-7; len: 16; CDR3aa: CASSATSGGAGYEQYF; CDR3nt: TGTGCCAGCAGCGCCACTAGCGGGGGGGCGGGCTACGAGCAGTACTTC
d_gene: TRBD1; v_gene: TRBV6-5; abundance: -; j_gene: TRBJ1-2; len: 14; CDR3aa: CASTWTGGYYGYTF; CDR3nt: TGTGCCAGCACTTGGACAGGGGGCTACTATGGCTACACCTTC
d_gene: TRBD2; v_gene: TRBV5-4; abundance: -; j_gene: TRBJ2-2; len: 15; CDR3aa: CASSSSGANTGELFF; CDR3nt: TGTGCCAGCAGCTCTAGCGGAGCGAACACCGGGGAGCTGTTTTTT
d_gene: -; v_gene: TRBV28; abundance: -; j_gene: TRBJ1-5; len: 12; CDR3aa: CASNLLQRPQHF; CDR3nt: TGTGCCAGCAACCTACTGCAGCGGCCCCAGCATTTT
d_gene: -; v_gene: TRBV27; abundance: -; j_gene: TRBJ1-1; len: 12; CDR3aa: CASRRVNTEAFF; CDR3nt: TGTGCCAGCAGACGGGTGAACACTGAAGCTTTCTTT
d_gene: -; v_gene: TRBV5-8; abundance: -; j_gene: TRBJ2-1; len: 13; CDR3aa: CASSAQGYNEQFF; CDR3nt: TGTGCCAGCAGCGCCCAGGGATACAATGAGCAGTTCTTC
d_gene: TRBD1; v_gene: TRBV24-1; abundance: -; j_gene: TRBJ2-7; len: 16; CDR3aa: CATSAAGGDRVYEQYF; CDR3nt: TGTGCCACCAGTGCCGCCGGAGGGGACAGGGTCTACGAGCAGTACTTC
d_gene: TRBD1; v_gene: TRBV24-1; abundance: -; j_gene: TRBJ2-7; len: 14; CDR3aa: CATSDLWTGDEQYF; CDR3nt: TGTGCCACCAGTGATTTGTGGACAGGGGACGAGCAGTACTTC
d_gene: TRBD2; v_gene: TRBV5-6; abundance: -; j_gene: TRBJ2-2; len: 17; CDR3aa: CASSFGTSGRAVGELFF; CDR3nt: TGTGCCAGCAGCTTCGGGACGAGCGGGAGAGCGGTCGGGGAGCTGTTTTTT
d_gene: -; v_gene: TRBV7-8; abundance: -; j_gene: TRBJ1-5; len: 15; CDR3aa: CASSFGQNSNQPQHF; CDR3nt: TGTGCCAGCAGCTTCGGACAGAACAGCAATCAGCCCCAGCATTTT